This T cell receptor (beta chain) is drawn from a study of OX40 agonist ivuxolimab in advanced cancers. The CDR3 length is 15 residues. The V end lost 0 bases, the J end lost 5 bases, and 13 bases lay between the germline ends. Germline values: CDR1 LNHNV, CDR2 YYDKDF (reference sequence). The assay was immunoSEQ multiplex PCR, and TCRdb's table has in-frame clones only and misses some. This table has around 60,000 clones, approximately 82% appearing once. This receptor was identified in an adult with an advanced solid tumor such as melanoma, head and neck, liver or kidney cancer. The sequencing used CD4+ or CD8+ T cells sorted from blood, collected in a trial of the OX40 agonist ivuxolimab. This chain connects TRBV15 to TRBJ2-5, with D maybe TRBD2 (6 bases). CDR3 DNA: TGTGCCACCAGCAGAGATAGGGGTGCGGGGGAGACCCAGTACTTC. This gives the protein CATSRDRGAGETQYF. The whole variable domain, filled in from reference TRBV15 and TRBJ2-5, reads DAMVIQNPRYQVTQFGKPVTLSCSQTLNHNVMYWYQQKSSQAPKLLFHYYDKDFNNEADTPDNFQSRRPNTSFCFLDIRSPGLGDTAMYLCATSRDRGAGETQYFGPGTRLLVL.